These T cell receptor beta chains were read from a single sample in a study of blood T cell repertoires in COVID-19. Sequencing used immunoSEQ multiplex PCR; TCRdb keeps in-frame clones, though not all of them. Counted here are around 300,000 clones, approximately 89% occurring once; the ten biggest clones make up about 2%. Sample: PBMCs or T cells enriched from blood (not recorded which). The source is a woman aged 55-69 years who had recovered from COVID-19. Each CDR3 is given with its conserved first and last residue. A D gene is named only where the DNA matches it firmly. The size of a clone is reported for some rows only, either as once, few or many, or as a class for expanded clones.

j_gene,abundance,v_gene,d_gene,CDR3aa,CDR3nt
TRBJ1-5,.,TRBV21-1,.,CASSTTKDRVRLPTSGGHQPQHF,TGTGCCAGCAGCACAACTAAGGACAGGGTTCGCCTACCAACCTCCGGCGGTCATCAGCCCCAGCATTTT
TRBJ1-5,.,TRBV7-8,.,CASSPGGNQPQHF,TGTGCCAGCAGCCCAGGGGGCAATCAGCCCCAGCATTTT
TRBJ1-5,.,TRBV28,.,CASSLVTGNQPQHF,TGTGCCAGCAGTTTAGTGACAGGAAATCAGCCCCAGCATTTT
TRBJ1-1,.,TRBV11-3,TRBD1,CASSLEDRGLDTEAFF,TGTGCCAGCAGCTTGGAGGACAGGGGGCTGGACACTGAAGCTTTCTTT
TRBJ2-1,.,TRBV6-2/TRBV6-3,TRBD2,CASSYGAGGATEQFF,TGTGCCAGCAGTTACGGGGCGGGAGGGGCGACTGAGCAGTTCTTC
TRBJ1-3,.,TRBV7-8,.,CASSLIWNAGYSGNTIYF,TGTGCCAGCAGCTTAATTTGGAACGCGGGCTACTCTGGAAACACCATATATTTT
TRBJ1-1,.,TRBV7-9,.,CASSRGTTEAFF,TGTGCCAGCAGCAGGGGGACAACAGAAGCTTTCTTT
TRBJ2-4,.,TRBV19,.,CASSEKRTIQYF,TGTGCCAGTAGCGAAAAGCGGACTATTCAGTACTTC
TRBJ2-7,.,TRBV10-1,TRBD1,CASSDRRGSFREQYF,TGCGCCAGCAGTGACCGCAGGGGGAGTTTTAGGGAGCAGTACTTC
TRBJ1-2,.,TRBV29-1,.,CSVLNPRGNYGYTF,TGCAGCGTTCTCAACCCCAGGGGTAACTATGGCTACACCTTC
TRBJ2-1,once,TRBV10-1,.,CASSAGALGTLNYNEQFF,TGCGCCAGCAGTGCTGGGGCACTCGGGACTCTCAACTACAATGAGCAGTTCTTC
TRBJ1-5,.,TRBV5-1,TRBD1,CASSLTGTGSNQPQHF,TGCGCCAGCAGCTTAACCGGGACAGGGAGCAATCAGCCCCAGCATTTT
TRBJ1-6,.,TRBV11-2,TRBD1,CASSLQGTGVVGSPLHF,TGTGCCAGCAGCTTACAGGGGACAGGGGTTGTGGGTTCACCCCTCCACTTT
TRBJ2-3,once,TRBV7-9,.,CASSRPEAGAQYF,TGTGCCAGCAGCCGGCCCGAGGCCGGGGCGCAGTATTTT
TRBJ1-1,.,TRBV10-2,.,CASSPDAPGGEAFF,TGCGCCAGCAGCCCTGACGCCCCGGGGGGTGAAGCTTTCTTT
TRBJ2-7,.,TRBV5-4,.,CASSSRGLAYEQYF,TGTGCCAGCAGCTCCCGGGGACTGGCTTACGAGCAGTACTTC
TRBJ1-2,.,TRBV6-5,TRBD1,CASSPDRGYGYTF,TGTGCCAGCAGTCCGGACAGGGGCTATGGCTACACCTTC
TRBJ1-4,.,TRBV4-1,TRBD1,CASSRGQGAEKLFF,TGCGCCAGCAGCCGGGGACAGGGGGCTGAAAAACTGTTTTTT
TRBJ1-3,.,TRBV5-1,TRBD1,CASSSTGTLAGNTIYF,TGCGCCAGCAGCTCGACAGGGACGTTAGCTGGAAACACCATATATTTT
TRBJ2-7,once,TRBV5-1,TRBD1,CASSLDGDSPYEQYF,TGCGCCAGCAGCCTGGACGGGGACAGCCCATACGAGCAGTACTTC
TRBJ2-7,.,TRBV27,.,CASSLTSTFSYEQYF,TGTGCCAGCAGTTTAACGTCGACATTCTCCTACGAGCAGTACTTC
TRBJ1-5,.,TRBV12-3/TRBV12-4,.,CASSSRTDQPQHF,TGTGCCAGCAGTTCTAGGACAGATCAGCCCCAGCATTTT
TRBJ2-7,few,TRBV5-6,TRBD1,CASSKRQGVYYEQYF,TGTGCCAGCAGCAAAAGACAGGGAGTGTACTACGAGCAGTACTTC
TRBJ2-7,.,TRBV5-1,.,CASSGTTSAAYEQYF,TGCGCCAGCAGCGGCACTACCTCGGCGGCCTACGAGCAGTACTTC
TRBJ2-1,.,TRBV5-1,.,CASSPNGLPPYNEQFF,TGCGCCAGCAGCCCGAACGGACTTCCCCCTTACAATGAGCAGTTCTTC
TRBJ1-6,.,TRBV5-5,.,CASSLSGDSPLHF,TGTGCCAGCAGCCTCAGTGGAGATTCACCCCTCCACTTT
TRBJ2-5,.,TRBV28,.,CASSLGGGTAQETQYF,TGTGCCAGCAGTTTGGGGGGCGGGACAGCTCAAGAGACCCAGTACTTC
TRBJ2-1,.,TRBV14,TRBD2,CATERGSYNEQFF,TGTGCCACTGAGCGGGGCTCCTACAATGAGCAGTTCTTC
TRBJ2-7,.,TRBV5-1,.,CASSSRPPEDYEQYF,TGCGCCAGCAGCTCTAGACCCCCAGAAGACTACGAGCAGTACTTC
TRBJ1-4,.,TRBV19,.,CASSPVANEKLFF,TGTGCCAGTAGTCCCGTGGCAAATGAAAAACTGTTTTTT
TRBJ1-4,.,TRBV11-1,.,CASSHSGQLTEKLFF,TGTGCCAGCAGCCATTCTGGACAGCTAACTGAAAAACTGTTTTTT
TRBJ1-3,.,TRBV9,.,CASSVEGGGNTIYF,TGTGCCAGCAGCGTAGAGGGAGGTGGAAACACCATATATTTT
TRBJ1-2,once,TRBV19,.,CASSIRSGDKNYGYTF,TGTGCCAGTAGTATAAGATCGGGGGATAAAAACTATGGCTACACCTTC
TRBJ2-7,.,TRBV27,TRBD1,CASSTTGTGVGEQYF,TGTGCCAGCAGTACTACCGGGACAGGGGTAGGGGAGCAGTACTTC
TRBJ2-1,.,TRBV3-1/TRBV3-2,.,CASSQASGGLYNEQFF,TGTGCCAGCAGCCAAGCCTCGGGGGGCCTCTACAATGAGCAGTTCTTC
TRBJ1-4,.,TRBV24-1,.,CATSAGAAGAEKLFF,TGTGCCACCAGCGCCGGGGCAGCGGGGGCTGAAAAACTGTTTTTT
TRBJ2-5,.,TRBV2,.,CASSDSRVGETQYF,TGTGCCAGCAGTGACAGTCGGGTCGGGGAGACCCAGTACTTC
TRBJ1-4,.,TRBV12-3/TRBV12-4,TRBD1,CASMAGGEKLFF,TGTGCCAGCATGGCAGGGGGAGAAAAACTGTTTTTT
TRBJ1-3,.,TRBV21-1,.,CASSDTPSGNTIYF,TGTGCCAGCAGCGACACACCCTCTGGAAACACCATATATTTT
TRBJ2-2,once,TRBV9,.,CASSVLGGTGELFF,TGTGCCAGCAGCGTATTGGGAGGCACCGGGGAGCTGTTTTTT
TRBJ1-6,.,TRBV18,TRBD1,CASSPPGDRRNSPLHF,TGTGCCAGCTCACCTCCAGGGGACAGAAGGAATTCACCCCTCCACTTT
TRBJ2-1,.,TRBV9,TRBD2,CASSVVPVGGFYEQFF,TGTGCCAGCAGCGTAGTCCCGGTGGGGGGGTTCTATGAGCAGTTCTTC
TRBJ1-2,.,TRBV6-5,TRBD1,CASRDRGMNYGYTF,TGTGCCAGCAGAGACAGGGGGATGAACTATGGCTACACCTTC
TRBJ1-5,.,TRBV30,TRBD1,CAWRGQGANQPQHF,TGTGCCTGGAGGGGCCAGGGGGCGAATCAGCCCCAGCATTTT
TRBJ2-7,.,TRBV11-2,TRBD2,CASSGTTSGTEQYF,TGTGCCAGCAGCGGTACGACTAGCGGGACCGAGCAGTACTTC
TRBJ1-2,.,TRBV9,.,CASSVGTNYGYTF,TGTGCCAGCAGCGTAGGGACAAACTATGGCTACACCTTC
TRBJ1-2,.,TRBV3-1/TRBV3-2,.,CASSPLGHGNGYTF,TGTGCCAGCAGCCCCCTCGGACACGGAAATGGCTACACCTTC
TRBJ2-7,.,TRBV27,TRBD2,CASSLMAGGVYEQYF,TGTGCCAGCAGTTTAATGGCGGGGGGCGTCTACGAGCAGTACTTC
TRBJ2-7,once,TRBV7-6,.,CASSSGVSYEQYF,TGTGCCAGCAGCTCCGGGGTATCCTACGAGCAGTACTTC
TRBJ2-7,.,TRBV4-1,TRBD1,CASSQGDRVQYEQYF,TGCGCCAGCAGCCAAGGCGACAGGGTTCAGTACGAGCAGTACTTC
TRBJ1-6,.,TRBV6-5,.,CASSSGPDLNSPLHF,TGTGCCAGCAGTTCAGGGCCCGACCTTAATTCACCCCTCCACTTT
TRBJ2-1,.,TRBV30,TRBD2,CAWSSAGGPDEQFF,TGTGCCTGGAGTTCGGCGGGAGGGCCGGATGAGCAGTTCTTC
TRBJ2-5,.,TRBV28,.,CASSLSPSQETQYF,TGTGCCAGCAGTTTGTCACCCAGCCAAGAGACCCAGTACTTC
TRBJ1-2,.,TRBV18,.,CASSQAGDLGGYTF,TGTGCCAGCTCCCAAGCGGGGGACCTAGGGGGCTACACCTTC